This T cell receptor beta chain comes out of a study of CD8 T cells in ankylosing spondylitis. Overall study findings and caveats: Prior work had noted some motif variants in reactive arthritis blood and synovial fluid. Disease-linked clones had a CD8+ phenotype and relatively low frequency in peripheral blood.

Quantitative 5'-RACE was performed with molecular barcodes, and it yielded the TCR beta libraries. One entry per CDR3 protein results from TCRdb running MiXCR on the 5' RACE reads. Altogether roughly 220,000 distinct CDR3 sequences are present, about 10% being singletons, with the ten largest covering about 20%. Germline V gene data show CDR1 as LGHDT and CDR2 as YNNKEL (reference sequence). CDR3 length: 14 residues. J gave up 5 bases and V 7 bases, and 5 bases lay outside the gene matches. This clonotype was counted between two and nine times. What it binds is unknown. This sequence was found in a male donor with ankylosing spondylitis or in good health (not recorded which). The sample taken for sequencing was blood, either unsorted or a sorted T cell fraction (not recorded which). The chain joins TRBV3-1 to TRBJ2-1; TRBD2 matches 10 bases. The CDR3 DNA is TGTGCCAGCAAGTTCCTAGCGGGGGACAATGAGCAGTTCTTC. Protein sequence: CASKFLAGDNEQFF.